Each of the 8 T cell receptor beta chains below was sequenced from the same sample in a study of T-cell reconstitution after alpha-beta-depleted transplantation in children. The library targeted TCRbeta and was prepared with unique molecular identifiers. TCRdb reanalysed the PCR reads using MiXCR and keeps one entry per CDR3 protein. The sample contains some 500,000 distinct CDR3 sequences, 15% to 20% of which appear only once. The sample was PBMCs from the stem cell graft donor, taken from the stem cell graft. The receptors derive from a human donor who donated a stem cell graft to a child with acute lymphoblastic leukemia.

The rearrangement uses TRBV15 and TRBJ2-5; D may be TRBD1 (6 bases). This CDR3 region has 16 residues. With 2 bases removed from V and 5 bases from J, the gap between germline ends came to 18 bases. CDR1 is LNHNV, CDR2 YYDKDF, per germline (reference sequence). CDR3 nucleotides: TGTGCCACCAGCAGAACGAGGCAGGGGATGGAGGAGACCCAGTACTTC. Translated: CATSRTRQGMEETQYF.

The rearrangement links TRBV12-3 or TRBV12-4 to TRBJ2-7; the D gene is possibly TRBD2 (6 bases). This CDR3 is built from 13 residues. V was cut by 4 bases and J by 9 bases, with 16 bases left in between. CDR3 sequence reads: CASSSPWGGGQYF. Here the CDR3 DNA reads TGTGCCAGCAGTTCTCCCTGGGGAGGTGGGCAGTACTTC.

This clonotype has only a few counts. This rearrangement joins TRBV4-1 to TRBJ2-1, with D perhaps TRBD1 (6 bases). Per the germline V gene, CDR1 is MGHRA and CDR2 is YSYEKL. V lost 8 bases, J lost 4 bases, and 18 bases lay in between. The CDR3 length is 15 residues. The CDR3 reads CASRKTGQAYNEQFF. The CDR3 DNA reads TGCGCCAGCCGGAAAACAGGGCAGGCTTACAATGAGCAGTTCTTC.

The gene calls are TRBV28 and TRBJ2-6; no clear D gene. The CDR3 is 16 residues long. Germline lookup yields CDR1 MDHEN and CDR2 SYDVKM. Trimming shortened V by 6 bases and J by 2 bases, and 14 bases separated the two germline ends. CDR3 residues: CASSRPERAGANVLTF. In DNA, the CDR3 is TGTGCCAGCAGCCGACCCGAACGCGCTGGGGCCAACGTCCTGACTTTC.

The chain carries TRBV12-3 or TRBV12-4 and TRBJ1-1, with 8 bases fitting TRBD1. The CDR3 sequence is 14 residues long. Losses at the gene ends were 6 bases for V and 0 bases for J; bases not matched to a gene: 3. The CDR3 protein is CASRAGGMNTEAFF. DNA for the CDR3: TGTGCCAGCAGAGCAGGGGGCATGAACACTGAAGCTTTCTTT.

The chain employs TRBV7-9 and TRBJ2-7; 7 positions match TRBD2. Germline assignment: CDR1 SEHNR and CDR2 FQNEAQ (reference sequence). The CDR3 spans 15 residues. Trimming took 6 bases from V and 7 from J; bases not matched to a gene: 15. This CDR3 reads CASSQRQGRAEEQYF. The CDR3 DNA reads TGTGCCAGCAGTCAGCGGCAAGGGAGGGCCGAAGAGCAGTACTTC.

Worth noting for this clonotype: The junction departs from the called germline gene at one end, perhaps through a read error. The chain recombines TRBV12-3 or TRBV12-4 with TRBJ2-3; a weak D match, TRBD2 (6 bases). This CDR3 is 15 amino acids long. DNA for the CDR3: TGTGCCAGCAGCTTAGCGGAGGAGGGGACAGATACGCAGTATTTT. It encodes CASSLAEEGTDTQYF.

J is TRBJ2-7 and V is TRBV24-1; 11 bases match TRBD1. CDR1 is KGHDR, CDR2 SFDVKD, per germline. The CDR3 contains 16 residues. V lost 0 bases and J lost 2; bases outside the gene matches: 2. The CDR3 loop is CATSDLRGQGAYEQYF. Written as DNA, the CDR3 is TGTGCCACCAGTGATTTGCGGGGACAGGGGGCCTACGAGCAGTACTTC.